This T cell receptor beta chain stems from a study of OX40 agonist ivuxolimab in advanced cancers. Whole-study context: Males comprised about 84% of the group, whose mean age was about 60 years (range roughly 20 to 90).

To note about this clone: No antigen is known for it.

Blood specimens came from baseline, cycle 4 day 1, and cycle 7 day 1. Study outcomes and limitations: More expanded clones were found, on average, in CD8+ than in CD4+ T cells.

TCRdb's copy holds only in-frame clones and misses some; the assay was immunoSEQ multiplex PCR. Of fewer than 70,000 clones listed, roughly nine tenths are singletons. The clonotype comes from an adult with an advanced solid tumor such as melanoma, head and neck, liver or kidney cancer. The source material was CD4+ or CD8+ T cells sorted from blood, sampled in a trial of the OX40 agonist ivuxolimab.

The DNA of the CDR3 is TGCAGCGCTACAGTGAACACTGAAGCTTTCTTT. Protein: CSATVNTEAFF. This rearrangement joins TRBV29-1 to TRBJ1-1; D is ambiguous. Germline V gene lookup returns CDR1 SQVTM and CDR2 ANQGSEA. V lost 7 bases and J lost 0, with 6 bases in between. This CDR3 has 11 residues.